A single T cell receptor beta chain is shown here with its context. As yet, its antigen is unknown. Using a J-beta primer mix together with a sample-barcoded 5' primer, a second PCR was run for roughly 6 to 12 cycles. MiXCR, run by TCRdb on the 5' RACE reads, gives a single entry per CDR3 protein. The sample shows fewer than 1,200,000 distinct CDR3 sequences, approximately 25% of them seen only once. The data stem from a study of blood T cells in healthy people across ages. Study results and caveats: Greater diversity and more naive CD4+ cells were seen in long-lived donors than in aged donors.

The germline CDR1 and CDR2 sequences are SGHRS and YFSETQ. Trimming shortened V by 4 bases and J by 2 bases, and 15 bases separated the two germline ends. This CDR3 comprises 15 residues. The data also belong to a second study, concerning T cells of mothers and their children.

Sequenced input: blood. This chain connects TRBV5-1 to TRBJ1-2, with a weak D call TRBD1 (5 bases). The sequence was obtained from a girl between 2 and 10 years old in good health. CDR3 residues: CASSLSGRGNYGYTF. For the CDR3, the DNA is TGCGCCAGCAGCCTATCGGGTAGGGGCAACTATGGCTACACCTTC.